These 27 T cell receptor beta chains share one sample of origin, sequenced in a study of T-cell memory formation after mild COVID-19. TCRdb itself ran the 5' RACE reads through MiXCR, one entry per CDR3 protein. The table lists about 560,000 distinct CDR3 sequences, 20% to 25% of them singletons, with roughly 8.1% in the top ten. The sequencing input was PBMCs or a T cell subset sorted from them (not recorded which). The receptor source for this set is an adult woman who had mild COVID-19 (a few samples of this study predate the infection). Cell type and time point are not known.

This chain joins TRBV11-2 and TRBJ1-4; 7 positions match TRBD1. J lost 8 bases, V lost 4 bases, and 10 bases had no gene match. There are 15 residues in the CDR3. Germline V gene data show CDR1 as SGHAT and CDR2 as FQNNGV. CDR3 sequence reads: CASSSHAGGGEKLFF. The CDR3 coding sequence is TGTGCCAGCAGCTCCCACGCAGGGGGAGGAGAAAAACTGTTTTTT.

The chain couples TRBV3-1 to TRBJ2-1; 7 bases are a match to TRBD2. The germline V gene encodes CDR1 LGHDT and CDR2 YNNKEL (reference sequence). The CDR3 is made up of 13 amino acids. V lost 8 bases and J lost 5; bases outside the gene matches: 6. The DNA of the CDR3 is TGTGCCAGCGGGCTAGCGGTGGACAATGAGCAGTTCTTC. It is translated as CASGLAVDNEQFF.

The chain has TRBV5-5 and TRBJ2-7, with 9 bases matching TRBD2. The CDR3 sequence is 16 residues long. CDR1 SGHKS and CDR2 YYEKEE come from the germline V gene (reference sequence). V gave up 0 bases and J gave up 4 bases; unmatched junction bases: 8. CDR3 bases: TGTGCCAGCAGCTTGGCCCTTAGCGGGAGTTGGTACGAGCAGTACTTC. Amino acids: CASSLALSGSWYEQYF.

This clonotype was detected many times. The V and J genes are TRBV12-3 or TRBV12-4 and TRBJ2-3, with D possibly being TRBD1 (8 bases). Trimming stripped 7 bases from V and 7 bases from J, with 18 bases between. The CDR3 has 14 amino acids. The CDR3: CASTYRGGTYTQYF. In DNA, the CDR3 is TGTGCCAGCACTTACAGGGGGGGAACCTATACGCAGTATTTT.

This clonotype was seen ten or more times. The chain has TRBV29-1 and TRBJ1-2; TRBD1 is a possible D gene (6 bases). Trimming pared 4 bases from V and 2 bases from J, leaving 14 bases between. Germline V gives CDR1 SQVTM, CDR2 ANQGSEA. CDR3 length equals 14 residues. CDR3 DNA sequence: TGCAGCGTTGTAGTCACAGGGACCAACTATGGCTACACCTTC. Translation: CSVVVTGTNYGYTF.

This clonotype was seen only a few times. CDR3 bases: TGTGCCACCAGTGATAATACAGGGAGCAATGAGCAGTTCTTC. This gives the protein CATSDNTGSNEQFF. The rearrangement links TRBV24-1 to TRBJ2-1; tentatively, D is TRBD1 (6 bases). V was shortened by 3 bases and J by 6 bases, with 11 bases between the two germline ends. The CDR3 spans 14 residues. The germline CDR1 and CDR2 sequences are KGHDR and SFDVKD.

This clonotype has only a few counts. The V and J genes are TRBV3-1 and TRBJ1-3; D possibly corresponds to TRBD1 (6 bases). CDR1 is LGHDT, CDR2 YNNKEL, per germline (reference sequence). The CDR3 length is 16 residues. V lost 4 bases to trimming and J lost 2 bases, with 15 bases between them. CDR3 region: CASSPRGAGAGNTIYF. The CDR3 coding sequence is TGTGCCAGCAGCCCCCGGGGTGCAGGGGCTGGAAACACCATATATTTT.

This clonotype was seen only a few times. This rearrangement joins TRBV7-8 to TRBJ2-7; tentative D call: TRBD1 (6 bases). The CDR3 covers 12 residues. Germline V gene sequence: CDR1 SGHVS, CDR2 FQNEAQ. V gave up 3 bases and J gave up 6 bases, with 9 bases separating them. The DNA for the CDR3 is TGTGCCAGCAGCTTGAGGGGGTTCGAGCAGTACTTC. Its translation is CASSLRGFEQYF.

This chain connects TRBV29-1 to TRBJ2-5, with TRBD2 identical over 7 bases. The junction had 17 bases not matched to a gene; V was cut back by 3 bases and J by 4 bases. Germline V lookup: CDR1 SQVTM, CDR2 ANQGSEA. The CDR3 has 17 residues. CDR3 DNA sequence: TGCAGCGTTGACACCGAGGGAGCGGGGCGGAGTGGAGAGACCCAGTACTTC. The encoded protein is CSVDTEGAGRSGETQYF. Full variable domain (rest looked up from reference TRBV29-1 and TRBJ2-5): SAVISQKPSRDICQRGTSLTIQCQVDSQVTMMFWYRQQPGQSLTLIATANQGSEATYESGFVIDKFPISRPNLTFSTLTVSNMSPEDSSIYLCSVDTEGAGRSGETQYFGPGTRLLVL.

This clonotype has only a few counts. CDR3 DNA: TGTGCCAGCAGTTACTCAGGGGACGGAAGGGGTATTGGGAAAAAACTGTTTTTT. Translation gives CASSYSGDGRGIGKKLFF. This rearrangement joins TRBV6-5 to TRBJ1-4, with D possibly TRBD1 on 5 matching bases. CDR1 is MNHEY and CDR2 is SVGAGI in the germline V gene. This CDR3 has 18 amino acids. V dropped 0 bases and J dropped 9 bases, with 23 bases sitting between them.

This chain links TRBV7-6 with TRBJ2-5; 11 bases are shared with TRBD2. The CDR3 length is 17 residues. After removal of 4 bases from V and 5 bases from J, the junction contained 12 bases not matched to a gene. Germline V gene lookup returns CDR1 SGHVS and CDR2 FNYEAQ. The CDR3 region is CASSSYYSGGAEETQYF. CDR3 coding DNA: TGTGCCAGCAGCTCCTACTATAGCGGGGGGGCTGAGGAGACCCAGTACTTC.

The chain has TRBV20-1 and TRBJ1-2; D is unresolved. Trimming stripped 6 bases from V and 1 base from J, with 3 bases between. This CDR3 has 10 residues. Germline-derived CDR1 and CDR2 are DFQATT and SNEGSKA (reference sequence). CDR3 protein: CSADNYGYTF. CDR3 in DNA: TGCAGTGCGGATAACTATGGCTACACCTTC.

The chain uses TRBV12-3 or TRBV12-4 and TRBJ2-1; D gene ambiguous. Deletions cut 1 base from V and 9 bases from J, with 16 bases between. This CDR3 is 15 amino acids long. The CDR3 coding sequence is TGTGCCAGCAGTTTAGGGACGGGCCGATCGAGTGAGCAGTTCTTC. It codes for CASSLGTGRSSEQFF.

This clonotype came up a few times. The genes are TRBV7-2 and TRBJ1-4, with D unresolved. This CDR3 region has 14 residues. V lost 2 bases and J 3 bases, leaving 7 bases between the germline ends. Germline V gene lookup returns CDR1 SGHTA and CDR2 FQGNSA. The DNA of the CDR3 is TGTGCCAGCAGCTTAAGTCGGGCTAATGAAAAACTGTTTTTT. Encoded protein: CASSLSRANEKLFF.

The CDR3 loop is CATSGWDRGNNEQFF. CDR3 nucleotide sequence: TGTGCCACCAGCGGTTGGGACAGGGGGAACAATGAGCAGTTCTTC. This chain connects TRBV15 to TRBJ2-1, with TRBD1 identical over 11 bases. The germline V gene encodes CDR1 LNHNV and CDR2 YYDKDF (reference sequence). The CDR3 runs 15 residues. The trim removed 5 bases at V and 5 bases at J, leaving 5 bases unmatched.

This clonotype was observed a handful of times. The chain carries TRBV7-2 and TRBJ1-1, with a weak D call TRBD1 (6 bases). The CDR3 is made up of 20 amino acids. V gave up 7 bases and J gave up 1 base, with 31 bases separating them. Germline CDR1 is SGHTA and CDR2 is FQGNSA. The CDR3 spells CASIPGAGRASKGKNTEAFF. CDR3 nucleotide sequence: TGTGCCAGCATCCCGGGGGCAGGGAGGGCCTCCAAAGGAAAGAACACTGAAGCTTTCTTT.

This clonotype occurred a few times. The chain recombines TRBV7-8 with TRBJ1-1; a possible D gene is TRBD1 (5 bases). The germline V gene encodes CDR1 SGHVS and CDR2 FQNEAQ. Trimming cost V 5 bases and J 5 bases, with 15 bases left between them. This CDR3 comprises 14 residues. CDR3 coding DNA: TGTGCCAGCAGCGGAACTAGGGGCTATACTGAAGCTTTCTTT. Residues: CASSGTRGYTEAFF.

This clonotype has just a few counts. V usage is TRBV7-2 and J usage is TRBJ2-7; D ambiguous. Per the germline V gene, CDR1 is SGHTA and CDR2 is FQGNSA. V lost 5 bases and J 3 bases, leaving 11 bases between the germline ends. CDR3 length: 13 residues. CDR3 DNA: TGTGCCAGCAGCAGGGAACAGTACTACGAGCAGTACTTC. It is translated as CASSREQYYEQYF.

This clonotype turned up a few times. CDR3 nucleotides: TGTGCCAGCAGCTTGCCTAGCCCCAATACGCAGTATTTT. This sequence encodes CASSLPSPNTQYF. The genes are TRBV7-9 and TRBJ2-3; the D gene is possibly TRBD2 (5 bases). V lost 3 bases to trimming and J lost 7 bases, with 11 bases between them. The CDR3 runs 13 residues. Germline lookup yields CDR1 SEHNR and CDR2 FQNEAQ (reference sequence).

This clonotype was recorded a few times. The chain carries TRBV4-2 and TRBJ1-1, with a weak D call TRBD1 (6 bases). CDR3 length equals 15 residues. Trimming removed 0 bases from V and 1 base from J, with 9 bases in between. Looked up from germline, CDR1 is LGHNA and CDR2 is YNFKEQ. The CDR3 reads CASSQDPTGNTEAFF. The CDR3 bases are TGTGCCAGCAGCCAAGATCCGACAGGGAACACTGAAGCTTTCTTT.

This clonotype turned up a few times. This sequence joins TRBV4-1 and TRBJ1-5; 10 bases are shared with TRBD1. The CDR3 is 14 amino acids. Germline V gene lookup returns CDR1 MGHRA and CDR2 YSYEKL. V lost 3 bases to trimming and J lost 9 bases; unmatched junction nucleotides: 5. CDR3 sequence (DNA): TGCGCCAGCAGCCACCTGGGACAGGGGTTGCCCCAGCATTTT. Its translation: CASSHLGQGLPQHF.

In its sample, this clonotype was seen a few times. V and J are TRBV27 and TRBJ2-7; 11 bases are shared with TRBD1. Germline V gene data show CDR1 as MNHEY and CDR2 as SMNVEV (reference sequence). V was clipped by 3 bases and J by 4 bases; unmatched bases: 8. The CDR3 has 16 residues. CDR3 loop: CASSFDLGTGGYEQYF. DNA for the CDR3: TGTGCCAGCAGTTTCGACCTAGGGACAGGGGGATACGAGCAGTACTTC.

This clonotype came up a few times. The V and J genes are TRBV7-6 and TRBJ2-1; D is uncertain. The CDR3 spans 15 residues. V lost 1 base and J 0 bases, leaving 7 bases between the germline ends. Looked up from germline, CDR1 is SGHVS and CDR2 is FNYEAQ. The CDR3 here is CASSLVALSYNEQFF. DNA for the CDR3: TGTGCCAGCAGCTTAGTTGCACTCTCCTACAATGAGCAGTTCTTC.

This clonotype was seen a few times. The chain uses TRBV27 and TRBJ2-5; possibly TRBD2 for D (6 bases). The ends were cut back, 5 bases at V and 7 bases at J, with 20 bases in the middle. This CDR3 region has 15 residues. Germline V gives CDR1 MNHEY, CDR2 SMNVEV (reference sequence). The CDR3 region is CASSLTLGLPGTQYF. The CDR3 DNA is TGTGCCAGCAGTCTCACTTTGGGACTCCCAGGGACCCAGTACTTC.

This chain joins TRBV24-1 and TRBJ2-5; tentatively, D is TRBD1 (6 bases). CDR3 length: 15 amino acids. Germline V CDR1 and CDR2: KGHDR, SFDVKD. Trimming took off 3 bases at V and 5 bases at J, with 15 bases between the two ends. The CDR3 sequence: CATSDVGYQGETQYF. In DNA, the CDR3 is TGTGCCACCAGTGATGTCGGATACCAGGGGGAGACCCAGTACTTC.

This chain uses TRBV7-9 with TRBJ2-7; D may be TRBD2 (5 bases). In germline, CDR1 is SEHNR, CDR2 FQNEAQ (reference sequence). The CDR3 contains 16 residues. Deletions cut 2 bases from V and 2 bases from J, with 16 bases between. CDR3 sequence (DNA): TGTGCCAGCAGCTTATCCACCGGGATCGCTACCTACGAGCAGTACTTC. Translated: CASSLSTGIATYEQYF.

This clonotype has only a few counts. V gene TRBV20-1 combines with J gene TRBJ1-1; D not certain. The CDR3 totals 11 residues. The V gene lost 0 bases and the J gene lost 6 bases, with 5 bases spanning the gap. Per germline, CDR1 DFQATT and CDR2 SNEGSKA (reference sequence). The CDR3 reads CSARDGPEAFF. Written as DNA, the CDR3 is TGCAGTGCTAGAGATGGTCCTGAAGCTTTCTTT.